This T cell receptor (beta chain) was captured in a study of T cell responses to AZD1222 COVID-19 vaccine. Concerning this clone: The target antigen is unknown.

The table came from immunoSEQ multiplex PCR; TCRdb's copy has only in-frame clones and leaves some out. The repertoire includes 120,000 or so clones, less than 95% of them detected once, and about 7.8% sits in the top ten. The CDR3 length is 15 residues. The germline gives CDR1 LGHNA, CDR2 YNFKEQ. V lost 6 bases and J 2 bases, leaving 16 bases between the germline ends. Study-level results: Without day 14 samples, only post-peak T cell repertoires were studied. Vaccine-associated CD4 TCRs ranged over spike, dominating at 160-218 and 743-854. Variant regions that are unmutated are reportedly the target of nearly half of spike-specific TCRs.

The rearrangement joins TRBV4-2 to TRBJ2-5; D tentatively reads TRBD1 or TRBD2 (6 bases each). The source is an adult in good health. Sequenced material: peripheral blood, taken on day 0 of AZD1222 vaccination. DNA for the CDR3: TGTGCCAGCAGAGGGGGGCGGATGCCTCAAGAGACCCAGTACTTC. Translating it yields CASRGGRMPQETQYF.